A selection of T cell receptor beta chains follows, all from one sample in a study of blood T cells in healthy people across ages. MiXCR was run by TCRdb on the 5' RACE reads, yielding one entry per CDR3 protein. The sample lists approximately 830,000 distinct CDR3 sequences; around two thirds were seen once. Source material: blood. The receptors come from a man aged 25 to 45 in good health. Each CDR3 is given with its conserved first and last residue. D genes are given only for firm matches. Clone size, where shown, is once, few, many, or a class for clones that have expanded.

abundance	v_gene	j_gene	d_gene	CDR3nt	CDR3aa
NA	TRBV6-5	TRBJ2-3	TRBD1	TGTGCCAGCAGTCTTGTCGGACAGGGATTCACAGATACGCAGTATTTT	CASSLVGQGFTDTQYF
NA	TRBV9	TRBJ2-7	TRBD1	TGTGCCAGCAGCGTAGCTCCGACAGGGCTAAGGGACGAGCAGTACTTC	CASSVAPTGLRDEQYF
NA	TRBV6-2/TRBV6-3	TRBJ2-1	NA	TGTGCCAGCACTACTAGCTCCTACAATGAGCAGTTCTTC	CASTTSSYNEQFF
NA	TRBV28	TRBJ2-5	NA	TGTGCCAGCAGTTTACTTTACCAGGCGGGGGAGACCCAGTACTTC	CASSLLYQAGETQYF
NA	TRBV20-1	TRBJ2-7	NA	TGCAGCGTCGGCGGCGCAACTTCCTACGAGCAGTACTTC	CSVGGATSYEQYF
NA	TRBV7-8	TRBJ2-2	NA	TGTGCCAGCAGCTTAGTGATGAGCACCGGGGAGCTGTTTTTT	CASSLVMSTGELFF
NA	TRBV20-1	TRBJ1-6	NA	TGCAGTGCCAGAGTTTGGGGTTCACCCCTCCACTTT	CSARVWGSPLHF
once	TRBV28	TRBJ2-3	NA	TGTGCCAGCAGTTTATGGGGGGACAAAAGAGGTGATACGCAGTATTTT	CASSLWGDKRGDTQYF
few	TRBV4-2	TRBJ2-3	NA	TGTGCCAGCAGCCGCCCGGACCTAGAGGGGCAGTATTTT	CASSRPDLEGQYF
few	TRBV7-2	TRBJ2-1	NA	TGTGCCAGCAGCCCCAGTTGGCTAGCTCGCAATGAGCAGTTCTTC	CASSPSWLARNEQFF
NA	TRBV4-3	TRBJ2-1	NA	TGCGCCAGCAGCCAAGAGTTGCCAAGGGGGAGGAGGGACCATGAAGGCAATGAGCAGTTCTTC	CASSQELPRGRRDHEGNEQFF
NA	TRBV18	TRBJ2-6	NA	TGTGCCAGCTCACCACTAGAGGGGCAGTCTGGGGCCAACGTCCTGACTTTC	CASSPLEGQSGANVLTF
NA	TRBV7-3	TRBJ2-3	NA	TGTGCCAGCAGCCAAGGGGCCCCGCGCACAGATACGCAGTATTTT	CASSQGAPRTDTQYF
NA	TRBV29-1	TRBJ2-4	NA	TGCAGCGTTGCGGGTGATGAAAACATTCAGTACTTC	CSVAGDENIQYF
NA	TRBV7-2	TRBJ2-5	NA	TGTGCCAGCAGCTTTATATTGGGAGAGCAGTACTTC	CASSFILGEQYF
few	TRBV6-2/TRBV6-3	TRBJ2-1	TRBD2	TGTGCCAGCAGTTATACGGGACTAGCCTATGAGCAGTTCTTC	CASSYTGLAYEQFF
few	TRBV4-2	TRBJ2-5	NA	TGTGCCAGCAGCCAGCAACAGGGTCTGGGGCAAGAGACCCAGTACTTC	CASSQQQGLGQETQYF
NA	TRBV10-3	TRBJ2-7	NA	TGTGCCATCGGACAGCTAGCCTACGAGCAGTACTTC	CAIGQLAYEQYF
NA	TRBV27	TRBJ2-7	NA	TGTGCCAGCAGTTTATCTGGCACGGTTAGTAACGAGCAGTACTTC	CASSLSGTVSNEQYF
NA	TRBV6-5	TRBJ2-5	NA	TGTGCCAGCCGTCAAGCGGGTCAAGAGACCCAGTACTTC	CASRQAGQETQYF
NA	TRBV29-1	TRBJ2-5	NA	TGCAGCGTCACGACGGGAGAGGGGTTCCAAGAGACCCAGTACTTC	CSVTTGEGFQETQYF
NA	TRBV25-1	TRBJ2-1	NA	TGTGCCAGCAGTGAATACAACTCCTACAATGAGCAGTTCTTC	CASSEYNSYNEQFF
NA	TRBV20-1	TRBJ2-3	NA	TGCAGTGCTTGTGGAAATAGGGCAGATACGCAGTATTTT	CSACGNRADTQYF
NA	TRBV7-2	TRBJ2-1	TRBD2	TGTGCCAGCAGCTTAATCGCTAGCGGGGGGGCCGATGAGCAGTTCTTC	CASSLIASGGADEQFF